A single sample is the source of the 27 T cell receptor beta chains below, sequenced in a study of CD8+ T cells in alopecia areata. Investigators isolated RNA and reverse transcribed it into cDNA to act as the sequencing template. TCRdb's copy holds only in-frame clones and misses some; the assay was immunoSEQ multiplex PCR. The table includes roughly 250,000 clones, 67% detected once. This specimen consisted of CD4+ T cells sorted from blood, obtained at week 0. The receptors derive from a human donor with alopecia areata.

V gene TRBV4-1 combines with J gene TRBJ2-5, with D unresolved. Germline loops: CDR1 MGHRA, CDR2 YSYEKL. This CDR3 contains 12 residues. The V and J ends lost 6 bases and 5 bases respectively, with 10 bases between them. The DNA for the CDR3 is TGCGCCAGCAGAGACCTCGCGGAGACCCAGTACTTC. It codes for CASRDLAETQYF.

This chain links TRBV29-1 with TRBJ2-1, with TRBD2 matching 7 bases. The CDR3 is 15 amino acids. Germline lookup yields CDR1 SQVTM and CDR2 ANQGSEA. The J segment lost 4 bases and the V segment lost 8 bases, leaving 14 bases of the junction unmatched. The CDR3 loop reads CSSLKGRDFYNEQFF. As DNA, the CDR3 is TGCAGCTCCTTGAAAGGGAGGGACTTTTACAATGAGCAGTTCTTC.

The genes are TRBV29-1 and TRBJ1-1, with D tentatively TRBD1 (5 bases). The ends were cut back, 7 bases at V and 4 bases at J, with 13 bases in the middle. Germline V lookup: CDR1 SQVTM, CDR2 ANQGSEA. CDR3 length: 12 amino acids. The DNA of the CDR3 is TGCAGCGGTGGGAGTCAGGGCACTGAAGCTTTCTTT. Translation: CSGGSQGTEAFF.

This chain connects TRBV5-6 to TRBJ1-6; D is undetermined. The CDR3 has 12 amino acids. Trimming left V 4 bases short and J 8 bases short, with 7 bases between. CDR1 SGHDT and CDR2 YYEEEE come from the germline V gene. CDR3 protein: CASSPGYSPLHF. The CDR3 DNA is TGTGCCAGCAGCCCCGGATATTCACCCCTCCACTTT.

DNA for the CDR3: TGTGCCAGCAGTGACAGGGGGATCAATCAGCCCCAGCATTTT. Its translation is CASSDRGINQPQHF. The gene calls are TRBV2 and TRBJ1-5, with TRBD1 matching over 7 bases. CDR3 size: 14 residues. The germline gives CDR1 SNHLY, CDR2 FYNNEI. V gave up 3 bases and J gave up 3 bases; unmatched junction bases: 2.

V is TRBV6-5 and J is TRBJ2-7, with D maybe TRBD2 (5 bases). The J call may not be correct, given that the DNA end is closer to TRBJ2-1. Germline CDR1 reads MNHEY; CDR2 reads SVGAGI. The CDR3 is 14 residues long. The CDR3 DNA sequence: TGTGCCACCAGAGTACTACTAGTTTACAATGAGCAGTTCTTC. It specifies CATRVLLVYNEQFF.

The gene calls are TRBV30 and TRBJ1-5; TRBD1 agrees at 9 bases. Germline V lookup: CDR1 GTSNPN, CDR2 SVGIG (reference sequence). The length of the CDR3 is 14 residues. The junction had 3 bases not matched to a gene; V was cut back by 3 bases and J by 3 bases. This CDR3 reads CAWRGTGNNQPQHF. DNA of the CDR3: TGTGCCTGGAGAGGGACAGGGAACAATCAGCCCCAGCATTTT.

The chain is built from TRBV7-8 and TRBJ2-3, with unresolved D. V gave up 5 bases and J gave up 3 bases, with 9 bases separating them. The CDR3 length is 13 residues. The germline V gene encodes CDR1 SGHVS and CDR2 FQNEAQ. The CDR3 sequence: CASSPLRTDTQYF. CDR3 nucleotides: TGTGCCAGCAGCCCACTCCGTACAGATACGCAGTATTTT.

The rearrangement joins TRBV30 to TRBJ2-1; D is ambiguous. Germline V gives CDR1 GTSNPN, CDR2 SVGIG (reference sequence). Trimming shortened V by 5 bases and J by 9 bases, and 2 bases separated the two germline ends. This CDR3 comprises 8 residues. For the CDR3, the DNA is TGTGCCTGGGGTGAGCAGTTCTTC. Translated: CAWGEQFF. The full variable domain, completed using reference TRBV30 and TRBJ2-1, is SQTIHQWPATLVQPVGSPLSLECTVEGTSNPNLYWYRQAAGRGLQLLFYSVGIGQISSEVPQNLSASRPQDRQFILSSKKLLLSDSGFYLCAWGEQFFGPGTRLTVL.

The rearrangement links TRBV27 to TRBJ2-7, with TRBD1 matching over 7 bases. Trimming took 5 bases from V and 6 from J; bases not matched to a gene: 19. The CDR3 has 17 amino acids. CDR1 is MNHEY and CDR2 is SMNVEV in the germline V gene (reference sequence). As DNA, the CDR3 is TGTGCCAGCAGTACGTCCCTGACCGACAGGGTCTCGGGCGAGCAGTACTTC. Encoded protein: CASSTSLTDRVSGEQYF.

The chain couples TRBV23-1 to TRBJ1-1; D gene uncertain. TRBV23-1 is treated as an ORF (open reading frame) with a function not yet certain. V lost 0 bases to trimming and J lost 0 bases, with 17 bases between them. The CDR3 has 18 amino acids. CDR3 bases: TGCGCCAGCAGTCAATCCTCCGGACTCCTCCACATGAACACTGAAGCTTTCTTT. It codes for CASSQSSGLLHMNTEAFF.

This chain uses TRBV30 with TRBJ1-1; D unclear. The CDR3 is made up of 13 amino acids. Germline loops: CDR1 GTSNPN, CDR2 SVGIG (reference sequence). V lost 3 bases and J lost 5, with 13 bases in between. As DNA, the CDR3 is TGTGCCTGGAGACGCGGGTTGGGGACTGAAGCTTTCTTT. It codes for CAWRRGLGTEAFF.

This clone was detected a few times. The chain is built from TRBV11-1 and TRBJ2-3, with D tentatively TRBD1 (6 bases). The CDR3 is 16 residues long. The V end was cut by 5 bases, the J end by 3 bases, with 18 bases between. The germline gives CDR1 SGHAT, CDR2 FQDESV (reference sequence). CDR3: CASSPWTSGATDTQYF. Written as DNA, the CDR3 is TGTGCCAGCAGCCCTTGGACGTCAGGGGCAACAGATACGCAGTATTTT.

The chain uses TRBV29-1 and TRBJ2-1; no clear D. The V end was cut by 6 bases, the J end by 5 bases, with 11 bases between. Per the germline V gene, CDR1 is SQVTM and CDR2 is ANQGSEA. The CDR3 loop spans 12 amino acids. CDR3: CSVMGADNEQFF. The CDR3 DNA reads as TGCAGCGTAATGGGCGCTGACAATGAGCAGTTCTTC.

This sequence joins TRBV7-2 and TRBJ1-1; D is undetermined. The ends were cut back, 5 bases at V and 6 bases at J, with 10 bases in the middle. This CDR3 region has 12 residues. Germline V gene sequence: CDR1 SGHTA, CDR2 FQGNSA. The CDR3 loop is CASSTLFSEAFF. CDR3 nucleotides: TGTGCCAGCAGCACCCTTTTCTCTGAAGCTTTCTTT.

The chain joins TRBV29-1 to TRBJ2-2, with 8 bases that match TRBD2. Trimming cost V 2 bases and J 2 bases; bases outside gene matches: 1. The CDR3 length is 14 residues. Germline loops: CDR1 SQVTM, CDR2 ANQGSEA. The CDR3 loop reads CSVERGGNTGELFF. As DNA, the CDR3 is TGCAGCGTTGAACGGGGGGGAAACACCGGGGAGCTGTTTTTT.

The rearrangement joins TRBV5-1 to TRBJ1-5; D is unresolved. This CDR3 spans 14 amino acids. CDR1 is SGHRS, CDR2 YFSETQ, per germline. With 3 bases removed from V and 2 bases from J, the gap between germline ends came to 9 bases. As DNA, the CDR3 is TGCGCCAGCAGCTCGGACGGGGGCAATCAGCCCCAGCATTTT. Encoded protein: CASSSDGGNQPQHF.

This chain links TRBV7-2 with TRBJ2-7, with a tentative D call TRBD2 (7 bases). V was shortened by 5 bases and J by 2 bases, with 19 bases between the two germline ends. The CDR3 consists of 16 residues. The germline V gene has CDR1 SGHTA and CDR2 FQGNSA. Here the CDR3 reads CASSPHRAGAAYEQYF. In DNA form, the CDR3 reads TGTGCCAGCAGCCCTCATAGGGCGGGGGCGGCCTACGAGCAGTACTTC.

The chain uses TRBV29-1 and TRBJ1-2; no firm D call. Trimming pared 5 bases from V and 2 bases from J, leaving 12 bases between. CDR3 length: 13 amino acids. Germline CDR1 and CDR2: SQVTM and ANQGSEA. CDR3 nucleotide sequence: TGCAGCGTTTCGGAGGGAACGAACTATGGCTACACCTTC. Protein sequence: CSVSEGTNYGYTF.

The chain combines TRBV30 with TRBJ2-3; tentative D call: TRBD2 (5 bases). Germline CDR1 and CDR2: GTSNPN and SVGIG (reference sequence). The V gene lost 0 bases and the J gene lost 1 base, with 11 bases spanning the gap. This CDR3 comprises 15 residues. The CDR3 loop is CAWSVRRVGTDTQYF. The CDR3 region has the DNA TGTGCCTGGAGTGTACGGCGGGTTGGCACAGATACGCAGTATTTT.

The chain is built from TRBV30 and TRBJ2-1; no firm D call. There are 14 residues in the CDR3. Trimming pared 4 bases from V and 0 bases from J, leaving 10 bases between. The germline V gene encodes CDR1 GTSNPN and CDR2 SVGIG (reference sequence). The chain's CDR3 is CAWNSATSYNEQFF. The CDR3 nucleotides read TGTGCCTGGAATTCGGCGACCTCCTACAATGAGCAGTTCTTC.

CDR3 amino acids: CASSGQVGPLHF. CDR3 DNA: TGTGCCAGCAGCGGACAGGTCGGACCCCTCCACTTT. This chain connects TRBV7-3 to TRBJ1-6; 7 nucleotides match TRBD1. This CDR3 is 12 amino acids long. Germline V lookup: CDR1 SGHTA, CDR2 FQGTGA. Trimming removed 5 bases from V and 12 bases from J; junction bases left unmatched: 4.

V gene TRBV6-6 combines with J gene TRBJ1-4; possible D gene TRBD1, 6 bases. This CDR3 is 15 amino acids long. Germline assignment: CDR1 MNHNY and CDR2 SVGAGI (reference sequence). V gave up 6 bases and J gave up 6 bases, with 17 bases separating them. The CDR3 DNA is TGTGCCAGCAGCATTAGGACAGAACGAGATGAAAAACTGTTTTTT. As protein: CASSIRTERDEKLFF.

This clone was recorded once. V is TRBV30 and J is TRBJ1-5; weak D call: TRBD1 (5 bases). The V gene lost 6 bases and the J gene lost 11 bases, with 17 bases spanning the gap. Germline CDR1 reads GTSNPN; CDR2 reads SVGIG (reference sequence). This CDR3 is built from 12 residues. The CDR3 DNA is TGTGCCTGTCGCGGGCCGGGGGGGTCCCAGCATTTT. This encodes CACRGPGGSQHF.

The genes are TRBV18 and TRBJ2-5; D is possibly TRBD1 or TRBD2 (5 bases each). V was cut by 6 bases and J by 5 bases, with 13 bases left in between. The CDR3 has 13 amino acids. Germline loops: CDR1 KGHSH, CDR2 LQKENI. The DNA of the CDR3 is TGTGCCAGCTCCCCTGGGGGAGAGGAGACCCAGTACTTC. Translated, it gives CASSPGGEETQYF.

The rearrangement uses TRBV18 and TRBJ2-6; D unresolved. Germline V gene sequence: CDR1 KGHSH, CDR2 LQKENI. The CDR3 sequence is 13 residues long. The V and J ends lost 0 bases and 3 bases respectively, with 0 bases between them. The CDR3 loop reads CASSPPGANVLTF. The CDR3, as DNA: TGTGCCAGCTCACCACCTGGGGCCAACGTCCTGACTTTC. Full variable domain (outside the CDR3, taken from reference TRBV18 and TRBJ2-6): NAGVMQNPRHLVRRRGQEARLRCSPMKGHSHVYWYRQLPEEGLKFMVYLQKENIIDESGMPKERFSAEFPKEGPSILRIQQVVRGDSAAYFCASSPPGANVLTFGAGSRLTVL.

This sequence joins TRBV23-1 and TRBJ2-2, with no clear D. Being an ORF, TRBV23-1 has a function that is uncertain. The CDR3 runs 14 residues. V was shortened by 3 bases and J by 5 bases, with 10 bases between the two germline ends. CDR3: CASSHLTMTGELFF. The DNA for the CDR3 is TGCGCCAGCAGTCACCTCACGATGACCGGGGAGCTGTTTTTT.